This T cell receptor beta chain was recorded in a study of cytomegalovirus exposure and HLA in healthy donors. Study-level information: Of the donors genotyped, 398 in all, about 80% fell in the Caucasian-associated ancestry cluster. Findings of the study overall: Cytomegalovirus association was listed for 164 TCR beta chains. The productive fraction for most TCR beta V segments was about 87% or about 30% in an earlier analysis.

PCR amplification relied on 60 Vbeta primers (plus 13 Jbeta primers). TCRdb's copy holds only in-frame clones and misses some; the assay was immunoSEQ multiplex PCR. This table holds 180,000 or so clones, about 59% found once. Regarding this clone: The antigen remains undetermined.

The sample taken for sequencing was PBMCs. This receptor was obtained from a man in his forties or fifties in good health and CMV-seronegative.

The CDR3 sequence: CACKMTGSSYEQYF. The DNA of the CDR3 is TGTGCCTGTAAGATGACAGGTAGCTCCTACGAGCAGTACTTC. The chain links TRBV30 to TRBJ2-7; D is possibly TRBD1 (6 bases). V lost 6 bases to trimming and J lost 0 bases, with 15 bases between them. The CDR3 has 14 residues. Germline CDR1 GTSNPN, CDR2 SVGIG (reference sequence).